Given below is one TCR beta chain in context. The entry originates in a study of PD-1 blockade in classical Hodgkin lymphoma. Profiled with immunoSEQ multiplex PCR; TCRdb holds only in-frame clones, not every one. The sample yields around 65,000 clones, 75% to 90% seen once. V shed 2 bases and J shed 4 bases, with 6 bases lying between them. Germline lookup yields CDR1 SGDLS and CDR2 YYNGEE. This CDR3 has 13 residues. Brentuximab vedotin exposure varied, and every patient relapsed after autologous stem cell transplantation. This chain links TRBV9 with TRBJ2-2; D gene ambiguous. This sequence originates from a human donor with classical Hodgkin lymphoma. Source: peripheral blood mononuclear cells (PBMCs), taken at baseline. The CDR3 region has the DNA TGTGCCAGCAGCGTGGGCACCACCGGGGAGCTGTTTTTT. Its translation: CASSVGTTGELFF.